This T cell receptor (beta chain) derives from a study of blood T cells in healthy people across ages. The CDR3 runs 18 residues. Germline V gene sequence: CDR1 SGHTA, CDR2 FQGNSA. It was with a sample-barcoded 5' primer and a J-beta primer mix that a second PCR of roughly 7 to 11 cycles was run. Via MiXCR, TCRdb re-called the 5' RACE reads, giving one row per CDR3 protein. The table has hundreds of thousands of distinct CDR3 sequences, about 30% seen once. With regard to this clonotype: Antigen unknown. It may be a read error: a sequence one base away is much more abundant.

With each sample, at least 5.5 micrograms of total RNA were extracted. Findings and limits, study-wide: With naive T cell percentage, TCR beta diversity showed a strong correlation. When set beside aged donors, long-lived donors presented more naive CD4+ cells and higher diversity.

This TCR derives from a woman older than 75 in good health. The rearrangement uses TRBV7-2 and TRBJ2-1, with D possibly being TRBD2 (6 bases). The sample was blood. CDR3 in DNA: TGTGCCAGCAGCTTAGTAGCCCAGCGGGTGAGCTCCTACGATGAGCAGTTCTTC. This sequence encodes CASSLVAQRVSSYDEQFF. Looking up the rest from reference TRBV7-2 and TRBJ2-1 gives the full variable domain: GAGVSQSPSNKVTEKGKDVELRCDPISGHTALYWYRQSLGQGLEFLIYFQGNSAPDKSGLPSDRFSAERTGGSVSTLTIQRTQQEDSAVYLCASSLVAQRVSSYDEQFFGPGTRLTVL.